One sample yielded the 21 T cell receptor beta chains listed below, sequenced in a study of blood T cell repertoires in COVID-19. Some clones are missing from TCRdb's copy, which holds only in-frame ones; the method was immunoSEQ multiplex PCR. The table has hundreds of thousands of clones, roughly nine tenths seen once; the top ten hold 0.7% to 1%. The specimen was peripheral blood. These receptors were obtained from a man aged 18 to 30 with COVID-19, enrolled during active disease.

This chain uses TRBV30 with TRBJ2-3, with a possible D match to TRBD1 (6 bases). The CDR3 loop spans 14 amino acids. V lost 5 bases and J lost 4, with 16 bases in between. CDR1 GTSNPN and CDR2 SVGIG come from the germline V gene (reference sequence). CDR3 in DNA: TGTGCCTGGGCGGCAGGACAGAGCGCAGATACGCAGTATTTT. Residues: CAWAAGQSADTQYF.

The chain couples TRBV10-2 to TRBJ2-2, with 10 bases matching TRBD2. V trimming: 2 bases; J trimming: 6 bases; junction bases outside the gene matches: 6. The CDR3 is made up of 16 amino acids. In germline, CDR1 is WSHSY, CDR2 SAAADI. CDR3 sequence reads: CASSELERGGPGELFF. As DNA, the CDR3 is TGCGCCAGCAGTGAGCTGGAGCGGGGGGGCCCCGGGGAGCTGTTTTTT.

This clone is a singleton in its sample. The chain joins TRBV11-2 to TRBJ2-2, with TRBD2 as a possible D gene (5 bases). The germline V gene has CDR1 SGHAT and CDR2 FQNNGV. The CDR3 is 13 amino acids. V lost 5 bases, J lost 8 bases, and 12 bases lay in between. The CDR3 nucleotides are TGTGCCAGCAGCCCAGCGTTAGCGGGGGAGCTGTTTTTT. It codes for CASSPALAGELFF. Variable domain in full (rest from reference TRBV11-2 and TRBJ2-2): EAGVAQSPRYKIIEKRQSVAFWCNPISGHATLYWYQQILGQGPKLLIQFQNNGVVDDSQLPKDRFSAERLKGVDSTLKIQPAKLEDSAVYLCASSPALAGELFFGEGSRLTVL.

V is TRBV3-1 (or the pseudogene TRBV3-2) and J is TRBJ2-7; 8 bases match TRBD1. Germline V gene data show CDR1 as LGHDT and CDR2 as YNNKEL (reference sequence). The trim removed 4 bases at V and 2 bases at J, leaving 7 bases unmatched. This CDR3 contains 15 residues. This CDR3 is CASSRGQERAYEQYF. The CDR3 DNA reads as TGTGCCAGCAGCCGGGGACAGGAAAGGGCCTACGAGCAGTACTTC.

The chain links TRBV7-6 to TRBJ2-2; weak D call: TRBD1 (5 bases). Germline values: CDR1 SGHVS, CDR2 FNYEAQ. The CDR3 runs to 17 residues. Between the trimmed V and J ends, which lost 1 base and 4 bases, there was a span of 16 bases. The CDR3 loop reads CASSLEMGRAVTGELFF. DNA for the CDR3: TGTGCCAGCAGCTTAGAGATGGGCAGGGCGGTCACCGGGGAGCTGTTTTTT.

The chain couples TRBV15 to TRBJ2-3, with TRBD1 matching over 10 bases. CDR3 length: 16 residues. The germline CDR1 and CDR2 sequences are LNHNV and YYDKDF (reference sequence). The ends lost 4 bases at V and 4 bases at J; junction bases unmatched: 8. The CDR3: CATSKRTGGYADTQYF. The CDR3 DNA reads TGTGCCACCAGCAAAAGGACAGGGGGTTATGCAGATACGCAGTATTTT.

The J gene is TRBJ1-2, the V gene TRBV24-1; D gene unclear. Germline values: CDR1 KGHDR, CDR2 SFDVKD. V was trimmed by 5 bases and J by 6 bases, leaving 18 bases between them. The CDR3 totals 15 residues. The CDR3 DNA reads TGTGCCACCAGTGGATCGGAGGACTCTATCGATGGCTACACCTTC. Its translation is CATSGSEDSIDGYTF.

The chain's CDR3 is CASSTRLAGGPDEQYF. CDR3 in DNA: TGTGCCAGCAGCACAAGACTAGCGGGAGGGCCAGACGAGCAGTACTTC. This chain uses TRBV13 with TRBJ2-7; 14 bases fit TRBD2. This CDR3 has 16 amino acids. Germline CDR1 is PRHDT and CDR2 is FYEKMQ (reference sequence). Trimming removed 5 bases from V and 5 bases from J; junction bases left unmatched: 8.

The chain couples TRBV10-1 to TRBJ2-7, with 7 nucleotides matching TRBD2. The CDR3 loop spans 12 amino acids. From germline, CDR1 is WNHNN and CDR2 SYGVQD (reference sequence). V shed 6 bases and J 3 bases; nucleotides not matched to a gene: 2. The CDR3 loop is CASSRGDYEQYF. As DNA, the CDR3 is TGCGCCAGCAGCCGGGGGGACTACGAGCAGTACTTC.

This chain links TRBV2 with TRBJ2-5; 9 bases align to TRBD2. The CDR3 is 16 amino acids. The J segment lost 4 bases and the V segment lost 2 bases, leaving 8 bases of the junction unmatched. The germline gives CDR1 SNHLY, CDR2 FYNNEI. This CDR3 is CASSEFGAGGRETQYF. The CDR3 nucleotides are TGTGCCAGCAGTGAATTTGGGGCGGGAGGGCGAGAGACCCAGTACTTC.

J is TRBJ2-7 and V is TRBV9; TRBD2 matches at 9 bases. After removal of 1 base from V and 5 bases from J, the junction contained 1 base not matched to a gene. Per germline, CDR1 SGDLS and CDR2 YYNGEE. The CDR3 loop spans 13 amino acids. This CDR3 is CASSVSSGNEQYF. Written as DNA, the CDR3 is TGTGCCAGCAGCGTATCTAGCGGGAACGAGCAGTACTTC.

The gene calls are TRBV5-1 and TRBJ1-2; 9 positions agree with TRBD1. Per germline, CDR1 SGHRS and CDR2 YFSETQ. This CDR3 comprises 15 residues. V dropped 0 bases and J dropped 4; count of bases not matched to a gene: 4. The CDR3, as DNA: TGCGCCAGCAGCTTGGTACAGGGGGCCGGCTATGGCTACACCTTC. It is translated as CASSLVQGAGYGYTF. The full variable domain, with the rest looked up from reference TRBV5-1 and TRBJ1-2, is KAGVTQTPRYLIKTRGQQVTLSCSPISGHRSVSWYQQTPGQGLQFLFEYFSETQRNKGNFPGRFSGRQFSNSRSEMNVSTLELGDSALYLCASSLVQGAGYGYTFGSGTRLTVV.

The genes are TRBV13 and TRBJ2-7; 10 bases agree with TRBD2. This CDR3 region has 15 residues. Germline V lookup: CDR1 PRHDT, CDR2 FYEKMQ (reference sequence). V was pared by 5 bases and J by 5 bases, with 9 bases of the junction left unmatched. Here the CDR3 reads CASSRRTSGINEQYF. The CDR3 DNA sequence: TGTGCCAGCAGCCGGCGGACTAGCGGTATTAACGAGCAGTACTTC.

Turning to this clone: Sequence at one end of the junction differs from germline and may be a read error. The chain carries TRBV6-1 and TRBJ2-4; 8 bases line up with TRBD1. The CDR3 extends over 14 amino acids. Per germline, CDR1 MNHNS and CDR2 SASEGT. This CDR3 reads CASREDRGRNIQYF. DNA of the CDR3: TGTGCCAGCAGAGAAGACAGGGGTCGGAACATTCAGTACTTC.

The chain has TRBV12-3 or TRBV12-4 and TRBJ1-6, with D hard to call. The CDR3 has 12 residues. The V end lost 4 bases, the J end lost 10 bases, and 8 bases lay between the germline ends. CDR3 in DNA: TGTGCCAGCAGTTATGGGAGGTCACCCCTCCACTTT. It encodes CASSYGRSPLHF.

This rearrangement joins TRBV4-1 to TRBJ1-6; 7 positions agree with TRBD1. CDR3 length: 18 residues. The germline CDR1 and CDR2 sequences are MGHRA and YSYEKL. V lost 3 bases to trimming and J lost 6 bases; unmatched junction nucleotides: 14. The DNA for the CDR3 is TGCGCCAGCAGCCATGGGAGAGGGGGCGTTTTACTTAATTCACCCCTCCACTTT. It encodes CASSHGRGGVLLNSPLHF.

This clone has a handful of counts. The DNA for the CDR3 is TGTGCCAGCAGCCAAGATCGGGCGGGAGTCAGATCCTACGAGCAGTACTTC. This translates into CASSQDRAGVRSYEQYF. The rearrangement uses TRBV4-2 and TRBJ2-7; 7 bases agree with TRBD2. Germline CDR1 is LGHNA and CDR2 is YNFKEQ. The J segment lost 1 base and the V segment lost 0 bases, leaving 9 bases of the junction unmatched. This CDR3 is built from 17 residues.

This CDR3 is CASSQPGLVISTGELFF. The CDR3 DNA reads as TGTGCCAGCAGCCAACCCGGACTAGTTATAAGCACCGGGGAGCTGTTTTTT. J is TRBJ2-2 and V is TRBV3-1 (or the pseudogene TRBV3-2); 7 bases line up with TRBD2. J gave up 4 bases and V 2 bases, and 10 bases lay outside the gene matches. The CDR3 length is 17 residues. Germline-derived CDR1 and CDR2 are LGHDT and YNNKEL (reference sequence).

The J gene is TRBJ2-3, the V gene TRBV10-3; D is possibly TRBD2 (7 bases). V was cut by 3 bases and J by 5 bases, with 12 bases left in between. The CDR3 is 14 residues long. Germline V gene sequence: CDR1 ENHRY, CDR2 SYGVKD. CDR3 protein: CAISEGGDEDTQYF. In DNA, the CDR3 is TGTGCCATCAGTGAAGGGGGGGATGAAGATACGCAGTATTTT.

This clone was counted a few times. The V gene is TRBV6-5, the J gene TRBJ1-1; D is undetermined. V was shortened by 8 bases and J by 5 bases, with 6 bases between the two germline ends. This CDR3 contains 10 residues. CDR1 and CDR2 from the germline V gene are MNHEY and SVGAGI. CDR3 nucleotides: TGTGCCAGCGGAGGGACTGAAGCTTTCTTT. Its translation: CASGGTEAFF.

The chain combines TRBV4-1 with TRBJ2-2; no firm D call. The CDR3 covers 13 residues. Deletions cut 4 bases from V and 5 bases from J, with 8 bases between. In germline, CDR1 is MGHRA, CDR2 YSYEKL. DNA of the CDR3: TGCGCCAGCAGCCGTGGAGTTACCGGGGAGCTGTTTTTT. The encoded protein is CASSRGVTGELFF.